A single sample is the source of the 27 T cell receptor beta chains below, sequenced in a study of blood T cells in healthy people across ages. Then a second PCR, running about 7 to 11 cycles, was carried out with a sample-barcoded 5' primer and a J-beta primer mix. TCRdb itself ran the 5' RACE reads through MiXCR, one entry per CDR3 protein. The sample lists about 1.8 million distinct CDR3 sequences; just under 50% were seen once. The specimen sequenced was blood. Source of these receptors: a middle-aged woman in good health.

This chain connects TRBV6-5 to TRBJ2-5; either TRBD1 or TRBD2 may supply D (5 bases each). The ends were cut back, 5 bases at V and 11 bases at J, with 21 bases in the middle. The CDR3 contains 14 residues. Germline loops: CDR1 MNHEY, CDR2 SVGAGI. In nucleotides, the CDR3 is TGTGCCAGCAGTCCCGGGGACGTTTACAATGAGCAGTACTTC. Translation: CASSPGDVYNEQYF.

The V gene is TRBV13, the J gene TRBJ1-1; D unresolved. The CDR3 is 17 amino acids. CDR1 and CDR2 from the germline V gene are PRHDT and FYEKMQ (reference sequence). V gave up 4 bases and J gave up 0 bases, with 18 bases separating them. CDR3 sequence reads: CASSSTDLGYMNTEAFF. The CDR3 bases are TGTGCCAGCAGCTCAACGGACCTGGGCTACATGAACACTGAAGCTTTCTTT.

This clonotype was recorded only once. The chain combines TRBV2 with TRBJ2-1, with 7 positions matching TRBD2. Germline V gives CDR1 SNHLY, CDR2 FYNNEI. V dropped 3 bases and J dropped 4; count of bases not matched to a gene: 6. CDR3 size: 15 residues. CDR3 nucleotide sequence: TGTGCCAGCAGTGAGGGAGGGGAGCGTTACAATGAGCAGTTCTTC. It yields the protein CASSEGGERYNEQFF.

The chain uses TRBV19 and TRBJ1-5; D gene uncertain. The V and J ends lost 0 bases and 1 base respectively, with 7 bases between them. Germline-derived CDR1 and CDR2 are LNHDA and SQIVND (reference sequence). The CDR3 length is 15 residues. CDR3 nucleotides: TGTGCCAGTAGTATAGACGGGCTGAGCAATCAGCCCCAGCATTTT. As protein: CASSIDGLSNQPQHF.

The chain employs TRBV20-1 and TRBJ1-5; TRBD1 matches 7 bases. This CDR3 is 15 amino acids long. The V and J ends lost 0 bases and 4 bases, in that order; junction bases with no gene match: 6. Germline V CDR1 and CDR2: DFQATT, SNEGSKA (reference sequence). The CDR3: CSARETGVGNQPQHF. The CDR3 DNA is TGCAGTGCTAGAGAAACAGGGGTTGGTAATCAGCCCCAGCATTTT.

V usage is TRBV6-5 and J usage is TRBJ2-1; D possibly uses TRBD1 or TRBD2 (5 bases each). V lost 6 bases to trimming and J lost 6 bases, with 18 bases between them. This CDR3 comprises 15 residues. Germline V CDR1 and CDR2: MNHEY, SVGAGI. CDR3 bases: TGTGCCAGCAGGCGCCGGGACGGGATCGTCAATGAGCAGTTCTTC. Its translation: CASRRRDGIVNEQFF.

This clonotype was observed a few times. The chain has TRBV28 and TRBJ2-1, with D possibly being TRBD1 (6 bases). V was cut by 8 bases and J by 6 bases, with 23 bases left in between. Germline V CDR1 and CDR2: MDHEN, SYDVKM. The CDR3 spans 16 residues. CDR3 in amino acids: CASGSLDSSLRNEQFF. DNA of the CDR3: TGTGCCAGCGGCTCTCTGGACAGTAGCCTTCGCAATGAGCAGTTCTTC.

This clonotype came up a few times. The chain combines TRBV4-2 with TRBJ1-2; D is possibly TRBD1 (5 bases). Trimming took off 0 bases at V and 6 bases at J, with 14 bases between the two ends. Germline values: CDR1 LGHNA, CDR2 YNFKEQ. CDR3 length equals 15 residues. CDR3 DNA: TGTGCCAGCAGCCAAGAGCGGCAGGGCAAAAATGGCTACACCTTC. Translating gives CASSQERQGKNGYTF.

This clonotype has more than one count but fewer than ten. The genes are TRBV5-1 and TRBJ2-1; D is ambiguous. V gave up 3 bases and J gave up 8 bases, with 21 bases separating them. Per germline, CDR1 SGHRS and CDR2 YFSETQ. The CDR3 length is 16 residues. CDR3: CASSSWAARSIDEQFF. In DNA form, the CDR3 reads TGCGCCAGCAGCTCTTGGGCCGCTCGCAGTATCGATGAGCAGTTCTTC. Full variable domain (missing parts from reference TRBV5-1 and TRBJ2-1): KAGVTQTPRYLIKTRGQQVTLSCSPISGHRSVSWYQQTPGQGLQFLFEYFSETQRNKGNFPGRFSGRQFSNSRSEMNVSTLELGDSALYLCASSSWAARSIDEQFFGPGTRLTVL.

V is TRBV14 and J is TRBJ1-1, with unresolved D. CDR1 and CDR2 from the germline V gene are SGHDN and FVKESK. V lost 4 bases and J 7 bases, leaving 10 bases between the germline ends. CDR3 length: 12 amino acids. The CDR3, as DNA: TGTGCCAGCAGCCCCGGGCCCCGTGAAGCTTTCTTT. Translating gives CASSPGPREAFF. Full variable domain (remainder filled in from reference TRBV14 and TRBJ1-1): EAGVTQFPSHSVIEKGQTVTLRCDPISGHDNLYWYRRVMGKEIKFLLHFVKESKQDESGMPNNRFLAERTGGTYSTLKVQPAELEDSGVYFCASSPGPREAFFGQGTRLTVV.

The CDR3 nucleotides read TGTGCCAGCAGCTTATTGGGGGCAGGGAAAGAGACCCAGTACTTC. Translated: CASSLLGAGKETQYF. The gene calls are TRBV11-2 and TRBJ2-5, with a tentative D call TRBD1 (6 bases). The V gene's germline CDR1 is SGHAT and CDR2 FQNNGV. The V gene lost 2 bases and the J gene lost 3 bases, with 13 bases spanning the gap. The CDR3 is made up of 15 amino acids.

The chain recombines TRBV7-2 with TRBJ1-2, with TRBD1 matching over 10 bases. This CDR3 has 15 residues. The ends lost 5 bases at V and 7 bases at J; junction bases unmatched: 10. Per germline, CDR1 SGHTA and CDR2 FQGNSA. CDR3 region: CASSLIGTGEIGYTF. The CDR3 DNA sequence: TGTGCCAGCAGCCTCATAGGGACAGGGGAAATTGGCTACACCTTC.

The genes are TRBV5-1 and TRBJ2-1, with 12 bases identical to TRBD2. The germline gives CDR1 SGHRS, CDR2 YFSETQ. This CDR3 has 17 amino acids. After removal of 3 bases from V and 2 bases from J, the junction contained 6 bases not matched to a gene. The CDR3 sequence: CASSSSLAGGAYNEQFF. CDR3 bases: TGCGCCAGCAGCTCCTCACTAGCGGGGGGAGCCTACAATGAGCAGTTCTTC.

V usage is TRBV11-3 and J usage is TRBJ2-7, with TRBD1 as a possible D gene (5 bases). Germline lookup yields CDR1 SGHNT and CDR2 YENEEA. CDR3 length equals 15 residues. V lost 5 bases and J lost 1, with 15 bases in between. In DNA form, the CDR3 reads TGTGCCAGCAGCCTTGGGGCAGCCGAGTCCTACGAGCAGTACTTC. Amino acid sequence: CASSLGAAESYEQYF.

This clonotype occurred once. The chain carries TRBV2 and TRBJ1-5; D may be TRBD1 (6 bases). This CDR3 has 15 amino acids. With 3 bases removed from V and 4 bases from J, the gap between germline ends came to 13 bases. Looked up from germline, CDR1 is SNHLY and CDR2 is FYNNEI. The CDR3 reads CASSDQGTGNQPQHF. Written as DNA, the CDR3 is TGTGCCAGCAGTGATCAGGGGACGGGAAATCAGCCCCAGCATTTT.

The chain uses TRBV4-3 and TRBJ2-7; possible D gene TRBD1, 7 bases. Trimming stripped 0 bases from V and 9 bases from J, with 21 bases between. The CDR3 length is 16 residues. CDR1 and CDR2 (germline): LGHNA, YSLEER. The CDR3 reads CASSQDRGRNSLGQYF. The CDR3, as DNA: TGCGCCAGCAGCCAAGACAGGGGGAGGAATTCCCTGGGGCAGTACTTC.

This clonotype was picked up a small number of times. The chain's CDR3 is CASSLAGQGEQFF. The CDR3 DNA is TGTGCCAGCAGCTTAGCGGGTCAGGGTGAGCAGTTCTTC. The gene calls are TRBV7-9 and TRBJ2-1; tentatively, D is TRBD1 (5 bases). Germline V gene lookup returns CDR1 SEHNR and CDR2 FQNEAQ (reference sequence). V was trimmed by 0 bases and J by 9 bases, leaving 9 bases between them. The CDR3 is 13 residues long.

A few counts support this clonotype. The chain employs TRBV11-2 and TRBJ1-5; 7 bases match TRBD1. CDR3 length: 14 amino acids. The J segment lost 13 bases and the V segment lost 1 base, leaving 10 bases of the junction unmatched. Germline CDR1 SGHAT, CDR2 FQNNGV. CDR3 sequence: CASSLGVRQGRQHF. CDR3 nucleotides: TGTGCCAGCAGCTTAGGAGTACGACAGGGTAGGCAGCATTTT.

V gene TRBV12-3 or TRBV12-4 combines with J gene TRBJ2-1; D is possibly TRBD1 (5 bases). The V end was cut by 3 bases, the J end by 7 bases, with 13 bases between. The CDR3 has 14 amino acids. The CDR3, as DNA: TGTGCCAGCAGTTTTGGAGTAGGGGCGAATGAGCAGTTCTTC. Its protein product is CASSFGVGANEQFF.

This clonotype was seen a handful of times. This sequence joins TRBV4-1 and TRBJ2-3; D perhaps matches TRBD1 (6 bases). V lost 3 bases and J lost 2, with 18 bases in between. Germline V gene sequence: CDR1 MGHRA, CDR2 YSYEKL. CDR3 length equals 17 residues. Here the CDR3 reads CASSQRYGQPITDTQYF. The DNA for the CDR3 is TGCGCCAGCAGCCAGAGATACGGACAGCCGATCACAGATACGCAGTATTTT.

V gene TRBV7-2 combines with J gene TRBJ1-1; D is ambiguous. V dropped 5 bases and J dropped 7 bases, with 11 bases sitting between them. The CDR3 runs 12 residues. The germline V gene has CDR1 SGHTA and CDR2 FQGNSA. The CDR3 DNA is TGTGCCAGCAGCCGAACGACATGTGAAGCTTTCTTT. Its translation is CASSRTTCEAFF. Based on the CDR3 plus reference TRBV7-2 and TRBJ1-1, the full variable domain is GAGVSQSPSNKVTEKGKDVELRCDPISGHTALYWYRQSLGQGLEFLIYFQGNSAPDKSGLPSDRFSAERTGGSVSTLTIQRTQQEDSAVYLCASSRTTCEAFFGQGTRLTVV.

The chain recombines TRBV6-2 or TRBV6-3 with TRBJ1-5; D is perhaps TRBD1 (5 bases). V shed 0 bases and J shed 4 bases, with 7 bases lying between them. The CDR3 covers 14 residues. Per germline, CDR1 MNHEY and CDR2 SVGEGT. The CDR3 sequence is CASSYSTVNQPQHF. CDR3 in DNA: TGTGCCAGCAGTTACTCGACAGTAAATCAGCCCCAGCATTTT.

The chain's CDR3 is CAINGQTQETQYF. Written as DNA, the CDR3 is TGTGCCATCAATGGACAGACTCAAGAGACCCAGTACTTC. The genes are TRBV10-3 and TRBJ2-5; the D gene is possibly TRBD1 (6 bases). V lost 7 bases to trimming and J lost 2 bases, with 11 bases between them. Germline V lookup: CDR1 ENHRY, CDR2 SYGVKD. CDR3 length: 13 residues.

The V gene is TRBV5-1, the J gene TRBJ1-5; D may be TRBD1 (6 bases). CDR1 SGHRS and CDR2 YFSETQ come from the germline V gene. The CDR3 runs to 15 residues. The V end was cut by 4 bases, the J end by 6 bases, with 17 bases between. The CDR3 is CASSPQGQPAQPQHF. DNA for the CDR3: TGCGCCAGCAGCCCTCAAGGACAGCCTGCTCAGCCCCAGCATTTT.

This clonotype was detected many times. The chain couples TRBV28 to TRBJ2-1; a weak D match, TRBD1 (6 bases). Germline V gene lookup returns CDR1 MDHEN and CDR2 SYDVKM. The CDR3 is made up of 17 amino acids. Between the trimmed V and J ends, which lost 4 bases and 8 bases, there was a span of 24 bases. CDR3 sequence: CASSSTFPGQSEDEQFF. In nucleotides, the CDR3 is TGTGCCAGCAGTTCGACTTTTCCGGGACAATCTGAGGATGAGCAGTTCTTC.

This clonotype was recorded once. The chain employs TRBV14 and TRBJ1-1, with 8 bases fitting TRBD1. Per the germline V gene, CDR1 is SGHDN and CDR2 is FVKESK. J was trimmed by 1 base and V by 2 bases; bases with no gene match: 3. This CDR3 is built from 15 residues. CDR3 sequence reads: CASSQRTGRNTEAFF. In DNA, the CDR3 is TGTGCCAGCAGCCAAAGGACAGGGAGGAACACTGAAGCTTTCTTT. Full variable domain (remainder filled in from reference TRBV14 and TRBJ1-1): EAGVTQFPSHSVIEKGQTVTLRCDPISGHDNLYWYRRVMGKEIKFLLHFVKESKQDESGMPNNRFLAERTGGTYSTLKVQPAELEDSGVYFCASSQRTGRNTEAFFGQGTRLTVV.

Only one count was recorded for this clonotype. The rearrangement links TRBV9 to TRBJ1-5, with 7 bases fitting TRBD1. Germline V gene lookup returns CDR1 SGDLS and CDR2 YYNGEE. The V gene end was trimmed by 3 bases and the J gene end by 1 base; junction bases not matched to a gene: 10. The CDR3 runs to 17 residues. CDR3 residues: CASSGLVRRGSNQPQHF. The CDR3 coding sequence is TGTGCCAGCAGCGGACTCGTGCGCAGGGGGAGCAATCAGCCCCAGCATTTT.